Shown below are 23 T cell receptor beta chains from a single sample sequenced in a study of cytomegalovirus exposure and HLA in healthy donors. Amplification used 60 Vbeta primers and 13 Jbeta primers. TCRdb's table, derived via immunoSEQ multiplex PCR, lists solely in-frame clones and lacks some. The sample shows about 160,000 clones, roughly 80% of them seen only once. Specimen: PBMCs. The receptors come from a man aged 25 to 40 in good health and CMV-seronegative.

This clone has just one count. The V and J genes are TRBV25-1 and TRBJ1-2; 7 nucleotides match TRBD1. This CDR3 contains 13 residues. V shed 7 bases and J 2 bases; nucleotides not matched to a gene: 4. Germline values: CDR1 MGHDK, CDR2 SYGVNS. CDR3 region: CASNRQGNYGYTF. The CDR3 DNA is TGTGCCAGCAATAGACAGGGCAACTATGGCTACACCTTC.

V usage is TRBV27 and J usage is TRBJ1-1; 7 bases agree with TRBD1. The junction had 13 bases not matched to a gene; V was cut back by 5 bases and J by 1 base. Germline values: CDR1 MNHEY, CDR2 SMNVEV (reference sequence). The CDR3 totals 17 residues. CDR3 protein: CASSLRTGRDGNTEAFF. The CDR3 DNA reads as TGTGCCAGCAGTCTGCGGACAGGCCGGGACGGGAACACTGAAGCTTTCTTT.

The chain employs TRBV19 and TRBJ2-7; the match to TRBD2 covers 7 bases. This CDR3 has 13 residues. J lost 5 bases, V lost 6 bases, and 7 bases had no gene match. Per the germline V gene, CDR1 is LNHDA and CDR2 is SQIVND (reference sequence). The CDR3 region is CASRAGWENEQYF. The DNA for the CDR3 is TGTGCCAGTAGAGCGGGATGGGAGAACGAGCAGTACTTC.

The chain recombines TRBV1 with TRBJ1-4; the table assigns TRBD1, which was not confirmed against the DNA. TRBV1 is flagged as a pseudogene. There are 14 residues in the CDR3. The CDR3: CTSIRTSANEKLFF. In DNA, the CDR3 is TGCACCAGCATCCGGACAAGCGCCAATGAAAAACTGTTTTTT.

The chain joins TRBV10-2 to TRBJ2-1; TRBD2 agrees at 8 bases. The CDR3 length is 16 residues. The ends lost 1 base at V and 9 bases at J; junction bases unmatched: 11. The germline V gene has CDR1 WSHSY and CDR2 SAAADI. The CDR3 region is CASSEWGSGRGPEQFF. CDR3 nucleotide sequence: TGCGCCAGCAGTGAGTGGGGCAGCGGGAGAGGCCCTGAGCAGTTCTTC.

This clone was seen a few times. V is TRBV18 and J is TRBJ2-5, with D possibly being TRBD2 (5 bases). The CDR3 contains 19 residues. Germline V gives CDR1 KGHSH, CDR2 LQKENI. V gave up 2 bases and J gave up 2 bases, with 24 bases separating them. CDR3 loop: CASSPRLQTGGRIQETQYF. In nucleotides, the CDR3 is TGTGCCAGCTCACCAAGACTCCAAACTGGCGGGCGGATACAAGAGACCCAGTACTTC.

The chain combines TRBV7-9 with TRBJ1-4, with D uncertain. This CDR3 has 16 amino acids. With 2 bases removed from V and 7 bases from J, the gap between germline ends came to 17 bases. Germline values: CDR1 SEHNR, CDR2 FQNEAQ (reference sequence). The CDR3: CASSLSPGVGGEKLFF. CDR3 DNA sequence: TGTGCCAGCAGCTTATCTCCAGGTGTTGGTGGTGAAAAACTGTTTTTT.

The J gene is TRBJ2-1, the V gene TRBV7-9, with 9 bases that match TRBD1. CDR3 length equals 15 residues. The V gene's germline CDR1 is SEHNR and CDR2 FQNEAQ (reference sequence). V was clipped by 6 bases and J by 2 bases; unmatched bases: 5. The CDR3 DNA reads as TGTGCCAGCAGGCCTACAGGGGGCCCCTACAATGAGCAGTTCTTC. It specifies CASRPTGGPYNEQFF.

V gene TRBV9 combines with J gene TRBJ2-2, with 8 nucleotides matching TRBD1. From germline, CDR1 is SGDLS and CDR2 YYNGEE. V shed 5 bases and J 6 bases; nucleotides not matched to a gene: 9. The CDR3 runs to 15 residues. CDR3 coding DNA: TGTGCCAGCAGGCCATCCCAGGGGGCTTCCGGGGAGCTGTTTTTT. Residues: CASRPSQGASGELFF.

The V and J genes are TRBV7-9 and TRBJ2-3, with 13 bases aligning to TRBD2. CDR3 length: 16 residues. Germline V gene sequence: CDR1 SEHNR, CDR2 FQNEAQ (reference sequence). J lost 5 bases, V lost 3 bases, and 5 bases had no gene match. CDR3: CASSFTSGGAQDTQYF. The CDR3 coding sequence is TGTGCCAGCAGCTTTACTAGCGGGGGGGCACAAGATACGCAGTATTTT. The whole variable domain, filled in from reference TRBV7-9 and TRBJ2-3, reads DTGVSQNPRHKITKRGQNVTFRCDPISEHNRLYWYRQTLGQGPEFLTYFQNEAQLEKSRLLSDRFSAERPKGSFSTLEIQRTEQGDSAMYLCASSFTSGGAQDTQYFGPGTRLTVL.

The V gene is TRBV7-2, the J gene TRBJ2-2; 7 bases agree with TRBD1. Germline CDR1 SGHTA, CDR2 FQGNSA. CDR3 length: 16 residues. The trim removed 5 bases at V and 0 bases at J, leaving 6 bases unmatched. In DNA form, the CDR3 reads TGTGCCAGCAGCCCAGGACAGGCGACGAACACCGGGGAGCTGTTTTTT. It encodes CASSPGQATNTGELFF.

This clone occurred once. The chain employs TRBV29-1 and TRBJ1-4; 9 bases are a match to TRBD1. The germline gives CDR1 SQVTM, CDR2 ANQGSEA. J gave up 5 bases and V 7 bases, and 8 bases lay outside the gene matches. The CDR3 has 14 amino acids. CDR3 region: CSAINGTGNEKLFF. CDR3 nucleotides: TGCAGCGCCATAAACGGGACAGGGAATGAAAAACTGTTTTTT.

The gene calls are TRBV4-1 and TRBJ2-2, with D tentatively TRBD1 (6 bases). V was cut by 4 bases and J by 2 bases, with 14 bases left in between. The CDR3 covers 16 residues. Germline values: CDR1 MGHRA, CDR2 YSYEKL. CDR3 bases: TGCGCCAGCAGCCCGACCGGGACATATAACACCGGGGAGCTGTTTTTT. The encoded protein is CASSPTGTYNTGELFF.

The chain couples TRBV28 to TRBJ2-1; 9 bases match TRBD2. The V gene end was trimmed by 5 bases and the J gene end by 10 bases; junction bases not matched to a gene: 12. Germline V CDR1 and CDR2: MDHEN, SYDVKM. The CDR3 consists of 15 residues. The CDR3 region is CASSPGTSPRREQFF. As DNA, the CDR3 is TGTGCCAGCAGTCCCGGGACTAGCCCCCGGCGAGAGCAGTTCTTC.

The rearrangement uses TRBV5-4 and TRBJ1-4; TRBD1 matches 7 bases. Germline CDR1 SGHNT, CDR2 YYREEE (reference sequence). The V segment lost 4 bases and the J segment 7 bases; nucleotides outside the gene matches: 7. The CDR3 runs to 14 residues. The CDR3: CASSQTGSSEKLFF. The CDR3 coding sequence is TGTGCCAGCAGCCAGACAGGGTCTAGTGAAAAACTGTTTTTT.

V and J are TRBV10-3 and TRBJ2-2; 7 bases map to TRBD2. This CDR3 contains 14 residues. Germline V gene sequence: CDR1 ENHRY, CDR2 SYGVKD. V lost 4 bases, J lost 1 base, and 0 bases stayed unmatched. The CDR3 sequence: CAISGGGNTGELFF. In DNA form, the CDR3 reads TGTGCCATCAGTGGGGGGGGGAACACCGGGGAGCTGTTTTTT.

V gene TRBV6-6 combines with J gene TRBJ2-3; no definite D call. Deletions cut 9 bases from V and 1 base from J, with 14 bases between. CDR3 length: 14 amino acids. The V gene's germline CDR1 is MNHNY and CDR2 SVGAGI (reference sequence). CDR3 sequence reads: CASNPKVGTDTQYF. The CDR3 bases are TGTGCCAGTAACCCTAAAGTGGGCACAGATACGCAGTATTTT.

This clone was picked up a small number of times. The chain recombines TRBV30 with TRBJ2-5, with 7 bases that match TRBD1. This CDR3 comprises 13 residues. Germline lookup yields CDR1 GTSNPN and CDR2 SVGIG (reference sequence). The ends lost 2 bases at V and 4 bases at J; junction bases unmatched: 4. Here the CDR3 reads CAWSRDRVETQYF. CDR3 sequence (DNA): TGTGCCTGGAGTCGGGACAGAGTAGAGACCCAGTACTTC.

This chain connects TRBV11-2 to TRBJ2-1; 8 bases agree with TRBD2. The V segment lost 5 bases and the J segment 3 bases; nucleotides outside the gene matches: 9. This CDR3 region has 16 residues. Germline CDR1 SGHAT, CDR2 FQNNGV. The CDR3: CASSPGTAGGYNEQFF. The CDR3 DNA follows: TGTGCCAGCAGCCCAGGGACGGCGGGAGGCTACAATGAGCAGTTCTTC.

The genes are TRBV4-1 and TRBJ2-5; maybe TRBD2 (6 bases). CDR3 size: 14 residues. Looked up from germline, CDR1 is MGHRA and CDR2 is YSYEKL. V lost 4 bases and J lost 1, with 10 bases in between. The CDR3, as DNA: TGCGCCAGCAGCCCCCGGCGGGGCCAAGAGACCCAGTACTTC. Its protein is CASSPRRGQETQYF.

This clone was detected only a few times. The chain is built from TRBV5-6 and TRBJ2-7, with TRBD2 matching 12 bases. Unmatched junction bases numbered 1, after V lost 0 bases and J lost 3 bases. Germline-derived CDR1 and CDR2 are SGHDT and YYEEEE. This CDR3 has 15 amino acids. The CDR3 loop is CASSLGLAGDYEQYF. Written as DNA, the CDR3 is TGTGCCAGCAGCTTGGGACTAGCGGGAGACTACGAGCAGTACTTC.

The chain is built from TRBV30 and TRBJ2-7; 16 nucleotides line up with TRBD2. Trimming at V came to 4 bases and at J to 4 bases, leaving 13 bases not matched to a gene. The CDR3 loop spans 18 amino acids. CDR1 and CDR2 (germline): GTSNPN, SVGIG (reference sequence). The CDR3 region is CAWTLPGLAGGLGYEQYF. The CDR3 DNA is TGTGCCTGGACCTTGCCGGGACTAGCGGGGGGGTTGGGGTACGAGCAGTACTTC.

Here the CDR3 reads CASRLASDTQYF. For the CDR3, the DNA is TGTGCCAGCAGACTAGCGTCGGATACGCAGTATTTT. The genes are TRBV5-6 and TRBJ2-3, with 7 positions matching TRBD2. The CDR3 loop spans 12 amino acids. The ends lost 5 bases at V and 6 bases at J; junction bases unmatched: 3. Germline V CDR1 and CDR2: SGHDT, YYEEEE.